This T cell receptor beta chain was retrieved from a study of cytomegalovirus exposure and HLA in healthy donors. The PCR contained 60 Vbeta and 13 Jbeta primers. TCRdb keeps only in-frame clones here, not all; method: immunoSEQ multiplex PCR. The sample shows 150,000 to 180,000 clones, over 75% of them seen only once. Germline CDR1 reads GTSNPN; CDR2 reads SVGIG (reference sequence). Trimming took 3 bases from V and 0 from J; bases not matched to a gene: 13. This CDR3 region has 19 residues. This clone was detected only once. Sequencing was done on a sample of PBMCs. The chain recombines TRBV30 with TRBJ2-2, with 10 positions matching TRBD2. The clonotype originates from a woman aged 35 to 49 in good health and CMV-seropositive. The CDR3 DNA reads TGTGCCTGGAGGTCTCTCCACAGACTAGCGGGTGCGAACACCGGGGAGCTGTTTTTT. This encodes CAWRSLHRLAGANTGELFF.